These 13 T cell receptor beta chains were sequenced from one sample in a study of beta chain features in type 1 diabetes. The sequenced template was cDNA made from the entire isolated RNA. Assay used: immunoSEQ multiplex PCR; TCRdb lists only in-frame clones, some missing. The sample has under 250,000 clones, around a quarter seen once; the top ten hold 4%. The sequencing sample was made of central memory CD4+ T cells from blood. All receptors come from a man under 40 in good health.

This sequence joins TRBV5-6 and TRBJ2-3, with 10 bases fitting TRBD1. Germline V gives CDR1 SGHDT, CDR2 YYEEEE. Trimming removed 6 bases from V and 1 base from J; junction bases left unmatched: 2. There are 14 residues in the CDR3. The CDR3 coding sequence is TGTGCCAGCATCGGGACAGGGGGCACAGATACGCAGTATTTT. Encoded protein: CASIGTGGTDTQYF.

V gene TRBV5-1 combines with J gene TRBJ2-7; 8 bases line up with TRBD1. This CDR3 has 15 amino acids. V trimming: 4 bases; J trimming: 0 bases; junction bases outside the gene matches: 6. Germline V gene lookup returns CDR1 SGHRS and CDR2 YFSETQ. In nucleotides, the CDR3 is TGCGCCAGCAGCCCCCGACAGGGGAGCTCCTACGAGCAGTACTTC. This codes for CASSPRQGSSYEQYF.

This clone came up a few times. This rearrangement joins TRBV2 to TRBJ1-1; D is unclear. The CDR3 is 11 residues long. Germline-derived CDR1 and CDR2 are SNHLY and FYNNEI. Trimming removed 6 bases from V and 6 bases from J, with 8 bases in between. The CDR3 protein is CASRRVPEAFF. CDR3 in DNA: TGTGCCAGCAGGAGGGTACCTGAAGCTTTCTTT. Full variable domain (missing parts from reference TRBV2 and TRBJ1-1): EPEVTQTPSHQVTQMGQEVILRCVPISNHLYFYWYRQILGQKVEFLVSFYNNEISEKSEIFDDQFSVERPDGSNFTLKIRSTKLEDSAMYFCASRRVPEAFFGQGTRLTVV.

This clone has only a few counts. The chain uses TRBV5-1 and TRBJ2-5; 9 nucleotides align to TRBD1. With 4 bases clipped from V and 5 bases from J, the junction kept 6 bases outside the gene matches. The germline CDR1 and CDR2 sequences are SGHRS and YFSETQ. The CDR3 consists of 14 residues. CDR3 sequence: CASSTGTGSETQYF. The CDR3, as DNA: TGCGCCAGCAGCACCGGGACAGGGAGCGAGACCCAGTACTTC.

The chain couples TRBV30 to TRBJ1-5; TRBD1 might be the D (6 bases). Germline CDR1 reads GTSNPN; CDR2 reads SVGIG (reference sequence). The V gene lost 4 bases and the J gene lost 6 bases, with 13 bases spanning the gap. The CDR3 runs 13 residues. This chain's CDR3 is CAWTLGAGQPQHF. CDR3 bases: TGTGCCTGGACATTGGGGGCCGGTCAGCCCCAGCATTTT.

This clone was seen a handful of times. CDR3 sequence (DNA): TGTGCCAGCAGTGAAGTTGTGATCCGGGGCAGGGGTGGTGTAGATGAAAAACTGTTTTTT. As protein: CASSEVVIRGRGGVDEKLFF. The V call is TRBV2, the J call TRBJ1-4; the D gene is possibly TRBD1 (6 bases). This CDR3 has 20 residues. Germline V gives CDR1 SNHLY, CDR2 FYNNEI. Trimming pared 1 base from V and 6 bases from J, leaving 27 bases between.

This clone was counted a few times. The chain recombines TRBV5-1 with TRBJ2-1; D perhaps matches TRBD2 (5 bases). V gave up 0 bases and J gave up 6 bases, with 7 bases separating them. Germline loops: CDR1 SGHRS, CDR2 YFSETQ. This CDR3 contains 13 residues. The CDR3 DNA reads as TGCGCCAGCAGCTTGGAACGGGGCAATGAGCAGTTCTTC. Residues: CASSLERGNEQFF.

The V gene is TRBV30, the J gene TRBJ1-5; D unresolved. Germline assignment: CDR1 GTSNPN and CDR2 SVGIG (reference sequence). The CDR3 runs 15 residues. V was pared by 6 bases and J by 0 bases, with 15 bases between. The CDR3 loop reads CACRSGPNSNQPQHF. DNA of the CDR3: TGTGCCTGCCGGAGCGGGCCAAATAGCAATCAGCCCCAGCATTTT.

V usage is TRBV27 and J usage is TRBJ2-2, with a possible D match to TRBD2 (6 bases). The germline gives CDR1 MNHEY, CDR2 SMNVEV (reference sequence). The CDR3 extends over 15 amino acids. V was shortened by 5 bases and J by 5 bases, with 15 bases between the two germline ends. The CDR3 nucleotides are TGTGCCAGCAGTCCCGGAGGGAGTTTTACCGGGGAGCTGTTTTTT. It is translated as CASSPGGSFTGELFF.

The table lists this clone with a few counts. The V and J genes are TRBV15 and TRBJ2-7, with D uncertain. The CDR3 totals 14 residues. Trimming removed 1 base at V and 1 base at J, with 8 bases between. Germline V lookup: CDR1 LNHNV, CDR2 YYDKDF (reference sequence). The CDR3 loop reads CATSRGAASYEQYF. The CDR3, as DNA: TGTGCCACCAGCAGAGGGGCAGCTTCCTACGAGCAGTACTTC.

The sample holds a few counts of this clone. The chain links TRBV5-8 to TRBJ2-5; 7 positions agree with TRBD1. The germline gives CDR1 SGHTS, CDR2 YDEGEE. This CDR3 has 14 amino acids. Unmatched junction bases numbered 3, after V lost 4 bases and J lost 0 bases. CDR3 sequence: CASSLGQDQETQYF. The CDR3 nucleotides are TGTGCCAGCAGCCTTGGACAGGACCAAGAGACCCAGTACTTC.

The chain combines TRBV6-1 with TRBJ2-5, with 8 nucleotides matching TRBD2. V gave up 3 bases and J gave up 2 bases; unmatched junction bases: 8. The germline gives CDR1 MNHNS, CDR2 SASEGT. The CDR3 has 16 amino acids. The chain's CDR3 is CASSEQLAAKQETQYF. CDR3 DNA: TGTGCCAGCAGTGAGCAACTAGCGGCAAAACAAGAGACCCAGTACTTC.

This clone was picked up a small number of times. The chain has TRBV10-3 and TRBJ2-5; D gene uncertain. CDR3 length: 14 residues. In germline, CDR1 is ENHRY, CDR2 SYGVKD. Between the trimmed V and J ends, which lost 7 bases and 5 bases, there was a span of 17 bases. CDR3 in DNA: TGTGCCATCAAGGGATCCGACCTCGGGGAGACCCAGTACTTC. Its translation: CAIKGSDLGETQYF.